Sequencing of this T cell receptor beta chain was carried out in a study of T cell repertoires in cytomegalovirus infection. At the level of the study: CMV infection together with matching HLA type was indicated by public TCR beta signatures.

Study results and limitations: CMV-specific TCR beta clonotypes restricted by HLA-C were the ones dominating the ex vivo response.

TCRdb re-called the reads with MiXCR, one entry per CDR3 protein. The sample lists around 440,000 distinct CDR3 sequences; about 11% were seen once. Trimming took 5 bases from V and 4 from J; bases not matched to a gene: 11. This CDR3 region has 16 residues. Germline CDR1 and CDR2: SGHTA and FQGTGA. This clonotype was observed many times. Its antigen remains unidentified. The V and J genes are TRBV7-3 and TRBJ2-3; TRBD2 aligns across 8 bases. This TCR was recovered from a human donor in good health (CMV status not recorded). Some clones in this sample may be carry-over from other donors' samples. The material sequenced was PBMCs. The CDR3, as DNA: TGTGCCAGCAGCCCACCCCCCACGGGAGGGCCAGATACGCAGTATTTT. Protein product: CASSPPPTGGPDTQYF.